Each of the 22 T cell receptor beta chains below was sequenced from the same sample in a study of early T cells in non-severe SARS-CoV-2 infection. One entry per CDR3 protein results from TCRdb running MiXCR on the 5' RACE reads. The table has some 80,000 distinct CDR3 sequences, roughly 4.7% seen once. The material sequenced was whole blood, taken at baseline. Receptor source: an adult who was a healthcare worker with PCR-confirmed SARS-CoV-2 infection or an uninfected control (not recorded which).

This clonotype was counted many times. The chain combines TRBV11-2 with TRBJ2-1; TRBD2 matches at 11 bases. The CDR3 covers 16 residues. After removal of 6 bases from V and 5 bases from J, the junction contained 9 bases not matched to a gene. Germline lookup yields CDR1 SGHAT and CDR2 FQNNGV. The CDR3 is CASSYRLAGWNNEQFF. DNA of the CDR3: TGTGCCAGCAGTTACCGACTAGCGGGATGGAACAATGAGCAGTTCTTC.

This clonotype was detected ten times or more. The chain combines TRBV19 with TRBJ2-1; D unresolved. Germline CDR1 reads LNHDA; CDR2 reads SQIVND (reference sequence). This CDR3 region has 11 residues. The V and J ends lost 7 bases and 4 bases respectively, with 5 bases between them. The CDR3 spells CASTLYNEQFF. The DNA for the CDR3 is TGTGCCAGTACCCTATACAATGAGCAGTTCTTC.

This clonotype was detected many times. The chain is built from TRBV7-6 and TRBJ2-2, with D tentatively TRBD1 (7 bases). The CDR3 has 14 residues. Between the trimmed V and J ends, which lost 8 bases and 2 bases, there was a span of 12 bases. Germline CDR1 is SGHVS and CDR2 is FNYEAQ. DNA of the CDR3: TGTGCCAGCGGCGGGACAGCCAACACCGGGGAGCTGTTTTTT. Amino acids: CASGGTANTGELFF.

The chain has TRBV12-3 or TRBV12-4 and TRBJ1-2; D not resolved. Trimming stripped 3 bases from V and 4 bases from J, with 9 bases between. The CDR3 extends over 13 amino acids. CDR3 nucleotides: TGTGCCAGCAGTTTTTCCAGTTCCTATGGCTACACCTTC. This encodes CASSFSSSYGYTF.

At least ten counts were recorded for this clonotype. The rearrangement uses TRBV11-2 and TRBJ2-7; D is possibly TRBD1 (6 bases). The germline CDR1 and CDR2 sequences are SGHAT and FQNNGV. V lost 4 bases and J lost 5, with 15 bases in between. CDR3 size: 14 residues. CDR3 in DNA: TGTGCCAGCAGCTCAAACAGGGTTACCCACGAGCAGTACTTC. This codes for CASSSNRVTHEQYF.

This clonotype was found many times. This chain links TRBV15 with TRBJ1-2; D gene unclear. Germline CDR1 reads LNHNV; CDR2 reads YYDKDF (reference sequence). The ends were cut back, 1 base at V and 3 bases at J, with 9 bases in the middle. There are 14 residues in the CDR3. DNA of the CDR3: TGTGCCACCAGCAGAGGAGTGGGAGACTATGGCTACACCTTC. Translating it yields CATSRGVGDYGYTF.

This clonotype was picked up many times. V and J are TRBV15 and TRBJ2-1; D not resolved. V gave up 3 bases and J gave up 6 bases, with 12 bases separating them. The CDR3 is made up of 14 amino acids. CDR1 and CDR2 from the germline V gene are LNHNV and YYDKDF (reference sequence). The CDR3 sequence is CATSSSPSFNEQFF. CDR3 nucleotides: TGTGCCACCAGCAGCAGTCCTTCGTTCAATGAGCAGTTCTTC.

This clonotype came up many times. CDR3 in DNA: TGTGCCAGGGCTCGGCTCAAAAGCAGCCAGCCCCAGCATTTT. It yields the protein CARARLKSSQPQHF. The chain combines TRBV6-4 with TRBJ1-5; D is undetermined. The V end lost 9 bases, the J end lost 7 bases, and 19 bases lay between the germline ends. In germline, CDR1 is MRHNA, CDR2 SNTAGT. The length of the CDR3 is 14 residues.

This clonotype was found many times. The rearrangement uses TRBV2 and TRBJ1-3; D is perhaps TRBD1 (5 bases). This CDR3 comprises 19 residues. With 5 bases removed from V and 4 bases from J, the gap between germline ends came to 27 bases. The germline V gene has CDR1 SNHLY and CDR2 FYNNEI. CDR3 in amino acids: CASSISPETAGSKGNTIYF. Here the CDR3 DNA reads TGTGCCAGCAGTATATCTCCGGAGACGGCAGGGTCGAAAGGAAACACCATATATTTT.

This clonotype showed up just a few times. V and J are TRBV20-1 and TRBJ2-7, with 7 positions matching TRBD2. Germline V lookup: CDR1 DFQATT, CDR2 SNEGSKA (reference sequence). This CDR3 has 12 residues. J lost 9 bases, V lost 2 bases, and 7 bases had no gene match. CDR3 sequence (DNA): TGCAGTGCTAGAATCGGCGGGAGTGGGCAGTACTTC. Its protein is CSARIGGSGQYF.

The chain joins TRBV28 to TRBJ2-2; D possibly matches TRBD1 or TRBD2 (5 bases each). Germline CDR1 is MDHEN and CDR2 is SYDVKM. Trimming shortened V by 4 bases and J by 7 bases, and 19 bases separated the two germline ends. The CDR3 covers 16 residues. The CDR3 sequence: CASSYRDPEGGGELFF. The CDR3 DNA sequence: TGTGCCAGCAGTTACCGGGACCCCGAAGGTGGCGGGGAGCTGTTTTTT.

This clonotype was seen ten or more times. CDR3 nucleotides: TGTGCCAGCAGTTTAAGTAGGACAGGGGGTATCGACGAGCAGTACTTC. Encoded protein: CASSLSRTGGIDEQYF. The chain employs TRBV12-3 or TRBV12-4 and TRBJ2-7; 10 bases fit TRBD1. Losses at the gene ends were 2 bases for V and 5 bases for J; bases not matched to a gene: 9. The CDR3 has 16 residues.

This clonotype turned up a few times. DNA for the CDR3: TGTGCCAGCAGCCCATCGGGGGCGCTTGATGGCTACACCTTC. As protein: CASSPSGALDGYTF. The J gene is TRBJ1-2, the V gene TRBV7-6; D possibly corresponds to TRBD1 (6 bases). Germline assignment: CDR1 SGHVS and CDR2 FNYEAQ. Deletions cut 5 bases from V and 6 bases from J, with 16 bases between. The CDR3 is made up of 14 amino acids.

This clonotype was seen a handful of times. The chain has TRBV5-1 and TRBJ2-7; D call uncertain. Germline V lookup: CDR1 SGHRS, CDR2 YFSETQ. Trimming shortened V by 4 bases and J by 1 base, and 15 bases separated the two germline ends. CDR3 size: 15 residues. CDR3 nucleotides: TGCGCCAGCAGCCCCCGGGCAGGTGGGTCCTACGAGCAGTACTTC. Residues: CASSPRAGGSYEQYF.

This clonotype was counted between two and nine times. V is TRBV3-1 and J is TRBJ2-7; D possibly corresponds to TRBD2 (7 bases). Trimming pared 1 base from V and 2 bases from J, leaving 12 bases between. The CDR3 length is 15 residues. Germline CDR1 and CDR2: LGHDT and YNNKEL (reference sequence). Written as DNA, the CDR3 is TGTGCCAGCAGCCAAGTATACGGGGGGCCCTACGAGCAGTACTTC. The encoded protein is CASSQVYGGPYEQYF.

The chain is built from TRBV5-5 and TRBJ2-2, with TRBD1 matching over 9 bases. Germline loops: CDR1 SGHKS, CDR2 YYEKEE (reference sequence). The J segment lost 6 bases and the V segment lost 4 bases, leaving 7 bases of the junction unmatched. CDR3 length equals 15 residues. Here the CDR3 DNA reads TGTGCCAGCAGCCAGGACAGGGGCGCCGCCGGGGAGCTGTTTTTT. Amino acid sequence: CASSQDRGAAGELFF.

The gene calls are TRBV12-3 or TRBV12-4 and TRBJ2-2; D is possibly TRBD1 (6 bases). Trimming removed 8 bases at V and 7 bases at J, with 14 bases between. The CDR3 spans 13 residues. The CDR3 bases are TGTGCCAGCGACCTTGGGGGCTACGGGGAGCTGTTTTTT. Protein product: CASDLGGYGELFF.

The sample holds a few counts of this clonotype. V and J are TRBV18 and TRBJ1-2; D perhaps matches TRBD1 (6 bases). The CDR3 runs 15 residues. Per germline, CDR1 KGHSH and CDR2 LQKENI. With 3 bases removed from V and 1 base from J, the gap between germline ends came to 12 bases. The CDR3 DNA sequence: TGTGCCAGCTCACCTGGGGGCGGCCTTAACTATGGCTACACCTTC. It codes for CASSPGGGLNYGYTF.

This clonotype was seen at least ten times. The V and J genes are TRBV20-1 and TRBJ2-7, with D hard to call. CDR3 size: 12 residues. Germline values: CDR1 DFQATT, CDR2 SNEGSKA (reference sequence). Trimming removed 1 base at V and 6 bases at J, with 10 bases between. The CDR3 reads CSARVSFTEQYF. CDR3 bases: TGCAGTGCTAGAGTTAGTTTTACCGAGCAGTACTTC.

This clonotype was observed many times. The V call is TRBV4-1, the J call TRBJ2-3; TRBD2 matches at 10 bases. With V trimmed by 1 base and J by 2 bases, 21 bases remained unmatched. The CDR3 has 22 residues. From germline, CDR1 is MGHRA and CDR2 YSYEKL. CDR3 sequence reads: CASSQVRFSGRGAALITDTQYF. CDR3 bases: TGCGCCAGCAGCCAAGTTAGGTTCAGCGGGAGGGGCGCCGCGCTAATCACAGATACGCAGTATTTT.

V usage is TRBV7-3 and J usage is TRBJ2-3, with 7 bases aligning to TRBD2. CDR1 and CDR2 from the germline V gene are SGHTA and FQGTGA. The junction had 11 bases not matched to a gene; V was cut back by 7 bases and J by 4 bases. The CDR3 extends over 15 amino acids. The CDR3 region has the DNA TGTGCCAGCAAGGGGAGGCGGGAGATTGCAGATACGCAGTATTTT. Protein: CASKGRREIADTQYF.

This clonotype was detected ten times or more. V and J are TRBV3-1 and TRBJ1-1; no clear D gene. The V and J ends lost 0 bases and 5 bases respectively, with 7 bases between them. Germline CDR1 is LGHDT and CDR2 is YNNKEL (reference sequence). CDR3 length: 13 residues. This CDR3 is CASSQDKRTEAFF. The CDR3 coding sequence is TGTGCCAGCAGCCAAGATAAGAGGACTGAAGCTTTCTTT.